These 10 T cell receptor delta chains share one sample of origin, sequenced in a study of Vγ9Vδ2 T cells in congenital toxoplasmosis (dated by TCRdb to the early 2020s). The sample was run on an Illumina MiSeq. cDNA was generated in one tube by template-switch reverse transcription with TRGC- and TRDC-specific primers, using SuperScript II. The TRGC primer was designed to bind both the TRGC1 and TRGC2 constant genes. In TCRdb, clones were called once more from the public reads by CATT, and rows of identical DNA were later combined. This sample is represented by roughly 350 delta-chain clones; roughly 9.6% of them were singletons. The ten largest account for 50% to 55% of the sample. The sample consisted of gamma-delta T cells from blood. All receptors come from a child under 10 years old born to a mother with Toxoplasma gondii infection during pregnancy, either congenitally infected or uninfected (not recorded which).

This clone was seen a handful of times. TCRdb shows a much larger clone's protein in place of this DNA's translation, and the two differ at residue 11, likely through a read error; the protein shown is translated from the DNA. This sequence joins TRAV29/DV5 and TRDJ2; 10 nucleotides line up with TRDD3. This CDR3 comprises 21 residues. Germline trimming cut 1 base from V and 0 bases from J; bases unmatched to any gene: 18. Germline assignment: CDR1 NSMFDY and CDR2 ISSIKDK. The CDR3 protein is CAASPPLGGYSAFPLTAQLFF. The CDR3 DNA follows: TGTGCAGCAAGCCCCCCCCTTGGGGGATACAGTGCCTTTCCTTTGACAGCACAACTCTTCTTT.

This clone was detected only a few times. The translation of this DNA and the TCRdb protein of a much larger clone differ at residue 13, probably owing to a read error; the protein shown here is translated from the DNA. This chain uses TRAV38-2/DV8 with TRDJ1; D is perhaps TRDD3 (6 bases). The V gene's germline CDR1 is TSESDYY and CDR2 QEAYKQQN. This CDR3 region has 15 residues. The CDR3: CAYRSVRDKSDKPIF. The CDR3, as DNA: TGTGCTTATAGGAGCGTGCGGGATAAATCCGATAAACCCATCTTT.

Comments on this clone: The TCRdb record carries a much larger clone's protein, which differs from this DNA's translation at residue 14; a read error is the likely cause, and the protein listed here is the DNA translation. The chain uses TRDV1 and TRDJ3, with TRDD3 identical over 12 bases. CDR3 length: 19 residues. Germline-derived CDR1 and CDR2 are TSWWSYY and QGS. The CDR3 region is CALGTKDWGIPWDIRQMFF. Written as DNA, the CDR3 is TGTGCTCTTGGGACCAAGGACTGGGGGATACCCTGGGACATCCGACAGATGTTTTTC.

As regards this clone: TCRdb pairs this DNA with a much larger clone's protein that differs at residue 16, likely a read error; the protein shown was translated from the DNA. The gene calls are TRDV1 and TRDJ1; possibly TRDD2 for D (8 bases). Germline assignment: CDR1 TSWWSYY and CDR2 QGS. This CDR3 comprises 18 residues. CDR3 loop: CALGELPTLLGYTDKFIF. The CDR3 region has the DNA TGTGCTCTTGGGGAGCTTCCTACGTTACTGGGGTACACCGATAAATTCATCTTT.

For this clone: The TCRdb protein, from a much larger clone, departs from this DNA's translation at residue 12, likely by read error; the protein shown derives from the DNA. The chain uses TRDV2 and TRDJ1; TRDD3 might be the D (5 bases). The CDR3 has 14 residues. Germline CDR1 is GEAIGNYY and CDR2 is EKD. CDR3 protein: CACDTGSYTDKPIF. CDR3 coding DNA: TGTGCCTGTGACACGGGATCATACACCGATAAACCCATCTTT.

This clone was seen a handful of times. Translating this DNA gives a protein that differs at residue 6 from the TCRdb one, which belongs to a much larger clone; a read error is likely, and the protein shown is this translation. The genes are TRAV23/DV6 and TRDJ1; 13 nucleotides align to TRDD3. This CDR3 spans 18 amino acids. The germline V gene has CDR1 NTAFDY and CDR2 IRPDVSE (reference sequence). CDR3 sequence (DNA): TGTGCTGTGTCGTGGACGTACTGGGGGATACGCGGTACCGATAAACTCATCTTT. Translation gives CAVSWTYWGIRGTDKLIF.

In this sample, this clone turned up a few times. This DNA's translation and the protein TCRdb lists, from a much larger clone, do not match at residue 3, likely due to a read error; the protein shown is translated from the DNA. The gene calls are TRDV2 and TRDJ1; D possibly corresponds to TRDD3 (5 bases). Germline V gives CDR1 GEAIGNYY, CDR2 EKD. This CDR3 contains 14 residues. The CDR3: CARDTGSYTDKLIF. In DNA form, the CDR3 reads TGTGCCCGTGACACGGGATCATACACCGATAAACTCATCTTT.

This clone came up a few times. TCRdb's listed protein matches a much larger clone and diverges from this DNA's translation at residue 8, likely through a read error; the protein shown comes from the DNA. The J gene is TRDJ1, the V gene TRDV2, with D possibly being TRDD3 (5 bases). CDR3 length equals 14 residues. The V and J ends lost 1 base and 1 base respectively, with 9 bases between them. Germline CDR1 reads GEAIGNYY; CDR2 reads EKD. The CDR3 sequence is CACDTGSCTDKLIF. CDR3 nucleotide sequence: TGTGCCTGTGACACGGGATCATGCACCGATAAACTCATCTTT.

This clone is hyperexpanded within its sample. The same CDR3 is also encoded by other DNA sequences in this sample. The gene calls are TRDV1 and TRDJ1; 11 nucleotides match TRDD3. V was clipped by 1 base and J by 0 bases; unmatched bases: 16. CDR1 is TSWWSYY, CDR2 QGS, per germline. This CDR3 has 21 residues. The CDR3 region has the DNA TGTGCTCTTGGGGAACATTCCTACGTCGGTACTGGGGGATATGACACCGATAAACTCATCTTT. Encoded protein: CALGEHSYVGTGGYDTDKLIF.

On this clone itself: The protein held in TCRdb is that of a much larger clone and does not match this DNA's translation at residue 4, likely because of a read error; the protein shown is translated from the DNA. The V call is TRDV2, the J call TRDJ1, with D tentatively TRDD3 (5 bases). This CDR3 contains 14 residues. The germline V and J ends were trimmed by 4 bases and 0 bases, with 11 bases remaining between them. Germline V gene sequence: CDR1 GEAIGNYY, CDR2 EKD. The CDR3 region is CACETGSYTDKLIF. CDR3 coding DNA: TGTGCCTGTGAAACGGGATCATACACCGATAAACTCATCTTT.